Shown below are 19 T cell receptor beta chains from a single sample sequenced in a study of CD8 T cells in ankylosing spondylitis (dated 2017 in TCRdb). The library came from 5' RACE. The data were produced on an Illumina HiSeq 2500. The raw public reads went through TCRdb reprocessing: fastp at Q25, MiXCR clone calling, in-frame beta chains kept. Rows are combined by CDR3 protein, so each entry shows the most common genes and DNA. This sample holds roughly 230,000 distinct CDR3 sequences; 18% were observed only once. About a third of the sample lies in the top ten. Sample: blood, either unsorted or a sorted T cell fraction (not recorded which). The receptors originated from a male donor with ankylosing spondylitis or in good health (not recorded which).

The chain recombines TRBV20-1 with TRBJ2-7; TRBD2 matches at 8 bases. CDR1 and CDR2 from the germline V gene are DFQATT and SNEGSKA (reference sequence). This CDR3 is 15 amino acids long. The J segment lost 0 bases and the V segment lost 5 bases, leaving 9 bases of the junction unmatched. The CDR3 reads CSAYSGGGSSYEQYF. CDR3 DNA: TGCAGTGCTTACTCGGGAGGGGGGAGCTCCTACGAGCAGTACTTC.

V and J are TRBV12-3 or TRBV12-4 and TRBJ2-1, with 8 bases matching TRBD2. V gave up 2 bases and J gave up 8 bases; unmatched junction bases: 11. The CDR3 spans 16 residues. CDR3: CASSLRTSGSLYEQFF. CDR3 bases: TGTGCCAGCAGTTTACGAACCAGCGGGAGTTTGTATGAGCAGTTCTTC.

The chain couples TRBV14 to TRBJ1-1; possible D gene TRBD1, 5 bases. CDR3 length equals 16 residues. Germline lookup yields CDR1 SGHDN and CDR2 FVKESK. The V end lost 5 bases, the J end lost 2 bases, and 18 bases lay between the germline ends. Written as DNA, the CDR3 is TGTGCCAGCAGCTCCCGTTCGGGGGTGGGTAACACTGAAGCTTTCTTT. It codes for CASSSRSGVGNTEAFF.

This clonotype has at least ten counts. The chain couples TRBV5-1 to TRBJ2-3, with 11 bases identical to TRBD2. V shed 4 bases, J shed 2 bases, and the junction held 6 bases outside the gene matches. CDR3 size: 16 residues. CDR1 and CDR2 (germline): SGHRS, YFSETQ. CDR3 nucleotide sequence: TGCGCCAGCAGCCCGGGACTAGCGGCATACACAGATACGCAGTATTTT. It encodes CASSPGLAAYTDTQYF.

This sequence joins TRBV7-6 and TRBJ2-7; D ambiguous. The germline gives CDR1 SGHVS, CDR2 FNYEAQ. The CDR3 spans 15 residues. V was shortened by 8 bases and J by 2 bases, with 19 bases between the two germline ends. The CDR3 protein is CASASRPGPTYEQYF. Written as DNA, the CDR3 is TGTGCCAGCGCGAGTAGGCCGGGCCCCACCTACGAGCAGTACTTC.

This chain links TRBV6-1 with TRBJ2-3; possibly TRBD1 or TRBD2 for D (5 bases each). The V gene's germline CDR1 is MNHNS and CDR2 SASEGT. CDR3 length: 18 residues. V gave up 4 bases and J gave up 2 bases, with 22 bases separating them. CDR3 DNA: TGTGCCAGCAGTGGTGGTGGGGGAGCTGAGTGGGCCACAGATACGCAGTATTTT. Amino acids: CASSGGGGAEWATDTQYF.

The rearrangement links TRBV20-1 to TRBJ2-1; D uncertain. The CDR3 has 20 amino acids. Trimming removed 0 bases at V and 0 bases at J, with 24 bases between. Germline V gene lookup returns CDR1 DFQATT and CDR2 SNEGSKA (reference sequence). In nucleotides, the CDR3 is TGCAGTGCTAGAGATAATCGGAAAGCGTCCCGATCCGGCTCCTACAATGAGCAGTTCTTC. Its protein product is CSARDNRKASRSGSYNEQFF.

This clonotype has a handful of counts. The DNA for the CDR3 is TGTGCCAGCAGCATAAGGACAGGGGTCCGGAATGAGCAGTTCTTC. Amino acids: CASSIRTGVRNEQFF. The rearrangement uses TRBV5-6 and TRBJ2-1, with 9 bases that match TRBD1. The V gene end was trimmed by 4 bases and the J gene end by 7 bases; junction bases not matched to a gene: 9. From germline, CDR1 is SGHDT and CDR2 YYEEEE. This CDR3 comprises 15 residues.

This clonotype appeared a few times. V and J are TRBV4-3 and TRBJ2-1, with 10 bases identical to TRBD2. Losses at the gene ends were 0 bases for V and 1 base for J; bases not matched to a gene: 0. CDR1 LGHNA and CDR2 YSLEER come from the germline V gene. This CDR3 is 16 amino acids long. In DNA form, the CDR3 reads TGCGCCAGCAGCCAAGAGACTAGCGGGTCCTACAATGAGCAGTTCTTC. Its protein is CASSQETSGSYNEQFF.

This sequence joins TRBV7-9 and TRBJ2-7, with D possibly called TRBD1 or TRBD2 (5 bases each). Per germline, CDR1 SEHNR and CDR2 FQNEAQ (reference sequence). The CDR3 is 14 residues long. V gave up 5 bases and J gave up 1 base, with 12 bases separating them. The CDR3 nucleotides read TGTGCCAGCAGCCACCCGGGACGATCCTACGAGCAGTACTTC. Encoded protein: CASSHPGRSYEQYF.

This clonotype has a count of ten or more. V is TRBV9 and J is TRBJ2-7; 7 bases agree with TRBD2. The germline V gene has CDR1 SGDLS and CDR2 YYNGEE. Trimming at V came to 0 bases and at J to 6 bases, leaving 9 bases not matched to a gene. The CDR3 totals 15 residues. The CDR3 nucleotides read TGTGCCAGCAGCGTAGGTGGCGGGAGCCCTAGCGAGCAGTACTTC. Translating gives CASSVGGGSPSEQYF.

The J gene is TRBJ2-3, the V gene TRBV25-1, with D possibly being TRBD2 (7 bases). CDR3 length: 16 residues. CDR1 MGHDK and CDR2 SYGVNS come from the germline V gene. V gave up 4 bases and J gave up 7 bases, with 21 bases separating them. The CDR3 loop reads CASSGLEGEGKNTQYF. The CDR3 nucleotides are TGTGCCAGCAGTGGGCTCGAGGGGGAGGGGAAAAATACGCAGTATTTT.

V usage is TRBV15 and J usage is TRBJ2-1; no reliable D call. V was shortened by 5 bases and J by 8 bases, with 16 bases between the two germline ends. Germline CDR1 and CDR2: LNHNV and YYDKDF (reference sequence). This CDR3 has 14 residues. CDR3 protein: CATSPWLGEHEQFF. The CDR3 DNA sequence: TGTGCCACCAGCCCTTGGCTCGGTGAGCATGAGCAGTTCTTC.

This clonotype was seen at least ten times. This chain joins TRBV6-5 and TRBJ2-2; the D call may be TRBD1 or TRBD2 (6 bases each). With 2 bases removed from V and 0 bases from J, the gap between germline ends came to 10 bases. The CDR3 covers 16 residues. Germline V gene lookup returns CDR1 MNHEY and CDR2 SVGAGI. CDR3 bases: TGTGCCAGCAGTTACGCCCGGGGGCCGAACACCGGGGAGCTGTTTTTT. It is translated as CASSYARGPNTGELFF.

This clonotype was detected ten times or more. CDR3 protein: CASRLTGFLPADQETQYF. DNA of the CDR3: TGCGCCAGCAGGTTAACGGGGTTCCTCCCAGCGGACCAAGAGACCCAGTACTTC. V is TRBV5-1 and J is TRBJ2-5; the D gene is possibly TRBD2 (5 bases). CDR1 is SGHRS, CDR2 YFSETQ, per germline. The V and J ends lost 5 bases and 0 bases respectively, with 23 bases between them. This CDR3 spans 18 amino acids.

The sample holds a few counts of this clonotype. The chain employs TRBV18 and TRBJ2-2; D unresolved. The V gene lost 4 bases and the J gene lost 0 bases, with 12 bases spanning the gap. The CDR3 length is 16 residues. CDR1 and CDR2 (germline): KGHSH, LQKENI. CDR3 residues: CASSLPTYANTGELFF. CDR3 sequence (DNA): TGTGCCAGCTCACTACCGACATACGCGAACACCGGGGAGCTGTTTTTT.

This clonotype was recorded a few times. This chain connects TRBV30 to TRBJ2-3; D remains unclear. Trimming cost V 0 bases and J 5 bases, with 9 bases left between them. Germline lookup yields CDR1 GTSNPN and CDR2 SVGIG (reference sequence). This CDR3 comprises 13 residues. CDR3 sequence reads: CAWSVSGGDTQYF. DNA of the CDR3: TGTGCCTGGAGTGTATCCGGCGGAGATACGCAGTATTTT.

This clonotype was recorded a few times. V and J are TRBV9 and TRBJ2-7; 7 bases agree with TRBD2. Looked up from germline, CDR1 is SGDLS and CDR2 is YYNGEE. There are 14 residues in the CDR3. Trimming removed 0 bases from V and 3 bases from J; junction bases left unmatched: 3. Written as DNA, the CDR3 is TGTGCCAGCAGCGTAGCCGCTAGCGGCTACGAGCAGTACTTC. The encoded protein is CASSVAASGYEQYF. The whole variable domain, filled in from reference TRBV9 and TRBJ2-7, reads DSGVTQTPKHLITATGQRVTLRCSPRSGDLSVYWYQQSLDQGLQFLIQYYNGEERAKGNILERFSAQQFPDLHSELNLSSLELGDSALYFCASSVAASGYEQYFGPGTRLTVT.

This clonotype was found a few times. The CDR3 protein is CASRERQGLVAKNIQYF. In DNA form, the CDR3 reads TGTGCCAGCAGAGAACGACAGGGGCTTGTGGCCAAAAACATTCAGTACTTC. The chain carries TRBV2 and TRBJ2-4; 8 positions agree with TRBD1. The germline V gene encodes CDR1 SNHLY and CDR2 FYNNEI. The CDR3 loop spans 17 amino acids. The V gene end was trimmed by 6 bases and the J gene end by 1 base; junction bases not matched to a gene: 11.